Listed here are 13 T cell receptor beta chains from one sample, sequenced in a study of blood T cell repertoires in COVID-19. Assay used: immunoSEQ multiplex PCR; TCRdb lists only in-frame clones, some missing. The table lists under 150,000 clones, about 85% of them singletons. Material for sequencing was peripheral blood. These receptors came from a human donor in a cohort sampled during active COVID-19.

This chain links TRBV13 with TRBJ2-1; TRBD2 matches 7 bases. With 7 bases clipped from V and 0 bases from J, the junction kept 9 bases outside the gene matches. CDR1 is PRHDT and CDR2 is FYEKMQ in the germline V gene (reference sequence). The CDR3 consists of 16 residues. CDR3 loop: CASKGSGSSSYNEQFF. DNA of the CDR3: TGTGCCAGCAAAGGTAGCGGGTCGAGCTCCTACAATGAGCAGTTCTTC.

The J gene is TRBJ2-3, the V gene TRBV24-1; 9 bases map to TRBD2. The J segment lost 5 bases and the V segment lost 11 bases, leaving 16 bases of the junction unmatched. Germline-derived CDR1 and CDR2 are KGHDR and SFDVKD. CDR3 length: 16 amino acids. The CDR3: CAIGPGPSGAGDTQYF. The CDR3 DNA follows: TGTGCCATTGGACCGGGACCTAGCGGGGCGGGAGATACGCAGTATTTT.

This clone was seen once. The chain carries TRBV11-3 and TRBJ1-2, with 12 bases identical to TRBD1. V shed 8 bases, J shed 4 bases, and the junction held 5 bases outside the gene matches. The CDR3 runs 14 residues. From germline, CDR1 is SGHNT and CDR2 YENEEA. The CDR3 region has the DNA TGTGCCAGCGGGACAGGGGGCCCCTTCTATGGCTACACCTTC. Its translation is CASGTGGPFYGYTF. Variable domain in full (rest from reference TRBV11-3 and TRBJ1-2): EAGVVQSPRYKIIEKKQPVAFWCNPISGHNTLYWYLQNLGQGPELLIRYENEEAVDDSQLPKDRFSAERLKGVDSTLKIQPAELGDSAVYLCASGTGGPFYGYTFGSGTRLTVV.

The V gene is TRBV27, the J gene TRBJ1-5; no clear D gene. Trimming took 2 bases from V and 6 from J, leaving 20 bases between them. Germline-derived CDR1 and CDR2 are MNHEY and SMNVEV (reference sequence). CDR3 size: 17 residues. The CDR3 DNA reads TGTGCCAGCAGTTTACGGTCCGAGGCCTTGTTGGGTCAGCCCCAGCATTTT. It is translated as CASSLRSEALLGQPQHF.

The chain links TRBV9 to TRBJ1-4; no definite D call. CDR1 and CDR2 from the germline V gene are SGDLS and YYNGEE. This CDR3 has 16 residues. V was trimmed by 3 bases and J by 0 bases, leaving 12 bases between them. CDR3 sequence: CASSAGVAPTNEKLFF. The CDR3, as DNA: TGTGCCAGCAGCGCGGGAGTGGCGCCAACTAATGAAAAACTGTTTTTT. Variable domain in full (rest from reference TRBV9 and TRBJ1-4): DSGVTQTPKHLITATGQRVTLRCSPRSGDLSVYWYQQSLDQGLQFLIQYYNGEERAKGNILERFSAQQFPDLHSELNLSSLELGDSALYFCASSAGVAPTNEKLFFGSGTQLSVL.

This clone was seen a single time. V gene TRBV4-2 combines with J gene TRBJ2-1, with a tentative D call TRBD1 (6 bases). Trimming took off 2 bases at V and 9 bases at J, with 14 bases between the two ends. The CDR3 has 14 residues. Germline CDR1 is LGHNA and CDR2 is YNFKEQ. The CDR3 bases are TGTGCCAGCAGCCAAACAGGGCGGGTTAGTGAGCAGTTCTTC. This translates into CASSQTGRVSEQFF.

This rearrangement joins TRBV7-9 to TRBJ1-3; D not resolved. This CDR3 has 11 amino acids. CDR1 and CDR2 (germline): SEHNR, FQNEAQ (reference sequence). V was cut by 5 bases and J by 8 bases, with 7 bases left in between. The CDR3 DNA is TGTGCCAGCAGCCTGGGAGACACCATATATTTT. Its translation: CASSLGDTIYF. Using reference TRBV7-9 and TRBJ1-3 for the parts outside the CDR3, the full variable domain is DTGVSQNPRHKITKRGQNVTFRCDPISEHNRLYWYRQTLGQGPEFLTYFQNEAQLEKSRLLSDRFSAERPKGSFSTLEIQRTEQGDSAMYLCASSLGDTIYFGEGSWLTVV.

About this clone itself: This sample also contains other DNA sequences that code for the same CDR3. The genes are TRBV5-6 and TRBJ1-5, with D perhaps matching TRBD1 (5 bases). The CDR3 loop spans 16 amino acids. V lost 2 bases and J lost 2, with 14 bases in between. Per the germline V gene, CDR1 is SGHDT and CDR2 is YYEEEE. CDR3 sequence (DNA): TGTGCCAGCAGCTTAGGGGCCGGCGGGGGCAATCAGCCCCAGCATTTT. Protein: CASSLGAGGGNQPQHF.

The chain uses TRBV12-3 or TRBV12-4 and TRBJ2-1; TRBD2 matches at 8 bases. The junction had 8 bases not matched to a gene; V was cut back by 6 bases and J by 10 bases. The CDR3 consists of 13 residues. The CDR3: CASSAGGVYEQFF. The CDR3, as DNA: TGTGCCAGCAGCGCCGGGGGGGTTTACGAGCAGTTCTTC.

This chain connects TRBV7-9 to TRBJ1-1; D gene ambiguous. Trimming took off 4 bases at V and 0 bases at J, with 15 bases between the two ends. This CDR3 contains 16 residues. Germline values: CDR1 SEHNR, CDR2 FQNEAQ (reference sequence). CDR3 sequence reads: CASSYEPGFMNTEAFF. The DNA of the CDR3 is TGTGCCAGCAGCTATGAACCGGGATTTATGAACACTGAAGCTTTCTTT. Looking up the rest from reference TRBV7-9 and TRBJ1-1 gives the full variable domain: DTGVSQNPRHKITKRGQNVTFRCDPISEHNRLYWYRQTLGQGPEFLTYFQNEAQLEKSRLLSDRFSAERPKGSFSTLEIQRTEQGDSAMYLCASSYEPGFMNTEAFFGQGTRLTVV.

This rearrangement joins TRBV27 to TRBJ2-5; possible D gene TRBD1, 5 bases. Trimming took off 6 bases at V and 5 bases at J, with 13 bases between the two ends. In germline, CDR1 is MNHEY, CDR2 SMNVEV (reference sequence). The CDR3 sequence is 13 residues long. This CDR3 reads CASSQGKGETQYF. The CDR3 coding sequence is TGTGCCAGCAGCCAGGGAAAGGGTGAGACCCAGTACTTC.

The chain employs TRBV5-1 and TRBJ1-1; possibly TRBD1 for D (5 bases). Trimming pared 2 bases from V and 11 bases from J, leaving 13 bases between. The CDR3 is 12 amino acids. CDR1 SGHRS and CDR2 YFSETQ come from the germline V gene. The CDR3 region has the DNA TGCGCCAGCAGCTTACCGGGACTGGGGGCTTTCTTT. Its protein is CASSLPGLGAFF.

Worth noting for this clone: Other nucleotide sequences from this sample produce the same CDR3. This rearrangement joins TRBV11-2 to TRBJ2-7; D may be TRBD2 (7 bases). Per germline, CDR1 SGHAT and CDR2 FQNNGV. V was shortened by 1 base and J by 4 bases, with 11 bases between the two germline ends. This CDR3 has 14 amino acids. The DNA of the CDR3 is TGTGCCAGCAGCTTAGGGGGGGGGCGGTACGAGCAGTACGTC. Translating it yields CASSLGGGRYEQYV.